These T cell receptor beta chains were read from a single sample in a study of response to subunit inactivated influenza vaccine. TCRdb passed the RT-PCR reads through MiXCR, listing each CDR3 protein once. This sample yields about 520,000 distinct CDR3 sequences, of which approximately 6.9% are seen a single time; under 15% belongs to the top ten. The source material was PBMCs from blood, sampled less than 30 months after vaccination. The receptor source for this set is a man aged 50 to 69 who received an inactivated influenza vaccine. Both conserved end residues are part of each CDR3. Each record gives: D gene, V gene, clone size, J gene, CDR3 DNA, CDR3 protein. A D gene is named only where the DNA matches it firmly. The size field is filled for only some rows; it gives once, few, many or a size class.

d_gene: NA
v_gene: TRBV29-1
abundance: many
j_gene: TRBJ2-5
CDR3nt: TGCAGCGTTGTGAGTCCCGTGGAGACCCAGTACTTC
CDR3aa: CSVVSPVETQYF

d_gene: NA
v_gene: TRBV2
abundance: many
j_gene: TRBJ2-5
CDR3nt: TGTGCCAGCAGCCCCGGCGGGACCCTCCAAGAGACCCAGTACTTC
CDR3aa: CASSPGGTLQETQYF

d_gene: TRBD2
v_gene: TRBV12-3/TRBV12-4
abundance: many
j_gene: TRBJ2-1
CDR3nt: TGTGCCAGCAGTTTAGTGGCGGGAGGGGCACGGGACAATGAGCAGTTCTTC
CDR3aa: CASSLVAGGARDNEQFF

d_gene: NA
v_gene: TRBV12-3/TRBV12-4
abundance: many
j_gene: TRBJ2-1
CDR3nt: TGTGCCAGCAGTTTAGGGACGAACGGGGAGCAGTTCTTC
CDR3aa: CASSLGTNGEQFF

d_gene: NA
v_gene: TRBV27
abundance: few
j_gene: TRBJ2-7
CDR3nt: TGTGCCAGCAGTTTATCGTACAGGGTTCTGGGGGAGCAGTACTTC
CDR3aa: CASSLSYRVLGEQYF

d_gene: TRBD1
v_gene: TRBV5-1
abundance: few
j_gene: TRBJ2-7
CDR3nt: TGCGCCAGCAGTCCGGCATCGACAGGGACCTACGAGCAGTACTTC
CDR3aa: CASSPASTGTYEQYF

d_gene: NA
v_gene: TRBV20-1
abundance: many
j_gene: TRBJ2-7
CDR3nt: TGCAGTGCTGCAAAGACAGGTTCCTACGAGCAGTACTTC
CDR3aa: CSAAKTGSYEQYF

d_gene: TRBD2
v_gene: TRBV7-6
abundance: few
j_gene: TRBJ2-7
CDR3nt: TGTGCCAGCAGTTTACCATTGGCGGGGGGGGCCGAGCAGTACTTC
CDR3aa: CASSLPLAGGAEQYF

d_gene: NA
v_gene: TRBV5-6
abundance: many
j_gene: TRBJ2-3
CDR3nt: TGTGCCAGCAGCTGGGGCCCGACCACAGATACGCAGTATTTT
CDR3aa: CASSWGPTTDTQYF

d_gene: TRBD1
v_gene: TRBV7-2
abundance: NA
j_gene: TRBJ1-1
CDR3nt: TGTGCCAGCCGCCGACAGGGGGGTGTCGCTGAAGCTTTCTTT
CDR3aa: CASRRQGGVAEAFF

d_gene: NA
v_gene: TRBV28
abundance: few
j_gene: TRBJ2-6
CDR3nt: TGTGCCAGCAGTTTAAGTCCCGGACAATCTGGGGCCAACGTCCTGACTTTC
CDR3aa: CASSLSPGQSGANVLTF

d_gene: NA
v_gene: TRBV12-3/TRBV12-4
abundance: few
j_gene: TRBJ1-2
CDR3nt: TGTGCCAGCAGTAGATCCCGGGACTATTTTAACTATGGCTACACCTTC
CDR3aa: CASSRSRDYFNYGYTF

d_gene: NA
v_gene: TRBV7-9
abundance: few
j_gene: TRBJ1-3
CDR3nt: TGTGCCAGCAGCTCGGGGACCAGCTCCCTCCGAAACACCATATATTTT
CDR3aa: CASSSGTSSLRNTIYF

d_gene: NA
v_gene: TRBV5-1
abundance: NA
j_gene: TRBJ2-2
CDR3nt: TGCGCCAGCAGCGGACTTCCCCGTTACACCGGGGAGCTGTTTTTT
CDR3aa: CASSGLPRYTGELFF

d_gene: TRBD1
v_gene: TRBV20-1
abundance: few
j_gene: TRBJ1-5
CDR3nt: TGCAGTTTTGGACAGGGAGGGACTCAGCCCCAGCATTTT
CDR3aa: CSFGQGGTQPQHF

d_gene: NA
v_gene: TRBV24-1
abundance: NA
j_gene: TRBJ2-2
CDR3nt: TGTGCCACCAGTGATTTCTTCAGCGGGACAGCTAACACCGGGGAGCTGTTTTTT
CDR3aa: CATSDFFSGTANTGELFF

d_gene: NA
v_gene: TRBV4-1
abundance: NA
j_gene: TRBJ2-2
CDR3nt: TGCGCCAGCAGCCAAGGACAGACGTACACCGGGGAGCTGTTTTTT
CDR3aa: CASSQGQTYTGELFF

d_gene: NA
v_gene: TRBV28
abundance: few
j_gene: TRBJ2-7
CDR3nt: TGTGCCAGCAGTTTGCTCCCAGGACAGACCTACGAGCAGTACTTC
CDR3aa: CASSLLPGQTYEQYF

d_gene: TRBD2
v_gene: TRBV20-1
abundance: many
j_gene: TRBJ2-7
CDR3nt: TGCAGTGCAACCTGGTCTAGCGGGGAATACGAGCAGTACTTC
CDR3aa: CSATWSSGEYEQYF

d_gene: TRBD2
v_gene: TRBV5-1
abundance: many
j_gene: TRBJ2-1
CDR3nt: TGCGCCAGCAGCCCAATAGCGGGCAATGAGCAGTTCTTC
CDR3aa: CASSPIAGNEQFF

d_gene: TRBD1
v_gene: TRBV5-1
abundance: many
j_gene: TRBJ2-7
CDR3nt: TGCGCCAGCAGCTTCGACAGGGAAGCCTACGAGCAGTACTTC
CDR3aa: CASSFDREAYEQYF

d_gene: NA
v_gene: TRBV6-5
abundance: NA
j_gene: TRBJ2-3
CDR3nt: TGTGCCAGCAGTTCGCAGGGCTTTGGCACAGATACGCAGTATTTT
CDR3aa: CASSSQGFGTDTQYF

d_gene: TRBD1
v_gene: TRBV20-1
abundance: NA
j_gene: TRBJ2-7
CDR3nt: TGCAGTGCTAGGGGGCAGGGGGCGCGGTACGAGCAGTACTTC
CDR3aa: CSARGQGARYEQYF

d_gene: NA
v_gene: TRBV20-1
abundance: few
j_gene: TRBJ2-5
CDR3nt: TGCAGTGCCAGATCGGGGGCCGACGAGACCCAGTACTTC
CDR3aa: CSARSGADETQYF

d_gene: NA
v_gene: TRBV5-1
abundance: many
j_gene: TRBJ2-7
CDR3nt: TGCGCCAGCAGCTTGGAAGCGAACTCCTACGAGCAGTACTTC
CDR3aa: CASSLEANSYEQYF

d_gene: NA
v_gene: TRBV15
abundance: NA
j_gene: TRBJ1-6
CDR3nt: TGTGCCACCAGCAGAGATATAGGCGGCAACTCCTATAATTCACCCCTCCACTTT
CDR3aa: CATSRDIGGNSYNSPLHF

d_gene: TRBD2
v_gene: TRBV5-1
abundance: NA
j_gene: TRBJ2-1
CDR3nt: TGCGCCAGCAGCTTGGCCGCCGGACTAGCGGGAGTAGGGGATGAGCAGTTCTTC
CDR3aa: CASSLAAGLAGVGDEQFF

d_gene: NA
v_gene: TRBV24-1
abundance: NA
j_gene: TRBJ1-5
CDR3nt: TGTGCCACCAATGCCGGGCTCCACAATCAGCCCCAGCATTTT
CDR3aa: CATNAGLHNQPQHF

d_gene: TRBD1
v_gene: TRBV6-1
abundance: many
j_gene: TRBJ2-5
CDR3nt: TGTGCCAGCAGGCAAACCGGACAGGGGGGACAAGAGACCCAGTACTTC
CDR3aa: CASRQTGQGGQETQYF

d_gene: NA
v_gene: TRBV12-3/TRBV12-4
abundance: few
j_gene: TRBJ2-7
CDR3nt: TGTGCCAGCAGTTTTTCCGGGACAGCGGGGCAGTACTTC
CDR3aa: CASSFSGTAGQYF

d_gene: NA
v_gene: TRBV10-3
abundance: few
j_gene: TRBJ1-1
CDR3nt: TGTGCCATCAGTGAGGGGAACACTGAAGCTTTCTTT
CDR3aa: CAISEGNTEAFF

d_gene: NA
v_gene: TRBV28
abundance: NA
j_gene: TRBJ2-6
CDR3nt: TGTGCCAGCAGCCTCTTTAGGGGCTCTGGGGCCAACGTCCTGACTTTC
CDR3aa: CASSLFRGSGANVLTF

d_gene: TRBD1
v_gene: TRBV20-1
abundance: few
j_gene: TRBJ1-2
CDR3nt: TGCAGTGCTAGCGACAGGGGTAATCGAGGCTACACCTTC
CDR3aa: CSASDRGNRGYTF

d_gene: NA
v_gene: TRBV10-3
abundance: NA
j_gene: TRBJ2-7
CDR3nt: TGTGCCACAGAGGGGCTTTCCTACGAGCAGTACTTC
CDR3aa: CATEGLSYEQYF

d_gene: NA
v_gene: TRBV4-2
abundance: many
j_gene: TRBJ2-5
CDR3nt: TGTGCCAGCAGCCCCAGGGACGTTCGAGAGACCCAGTACTTC
CDR3aa: CASSPRDVRETQYF

d_gene: NA
v_gene: TRBV12-3/TRBV12-4
abundance: few
j_gene: TRBJ2-3
CDR3nt: TGTGCCAGCATAGTAAGCTCCTCGTCAGCTACGCAGTATTTT
CDR3aa: CASIVSSSSATQYF

d_gene: TRBD2
v_gene: TRBV29-1
abundance: few
j_gene: TRBJ2-7
CDR3nt: TGCAGCGTCAAGCGGGAGATTTCGGGCGAGCAGTACTTC
CDR3aa: CSVKREISGEQYF

d_gene: TRBD2
v_gene: TRBV20-1
abundance: NA
j_gene: TRBJ2-1
CDR3nt: TGCAGTGCTAGCGGGGGGGCCCCCTACAATGAGCAGTTCTTC
CDR3aa: CSASGGAPYNEQFF

d_gene: NA
v_gene: TRBV5-1
abundance: NA
j_gene: TRBJ1-6
CDR3nt: TGCGCCAGCAGCCCGCGCGACTATAATTCACCCCTCCACTTT
CDR3aa: CASSPRDYNSPLHF

d_gene: TRBD2
v_gene: TRBV5-1
abundance: NA
j_gene: TRBJ2-7
CDR3nt: TGCGCCAGCGCGCTAGCGGGAGGAACGTCCTACGAGCAGTACTTC
CDR3aa: CASALAGGTSYEQYF

d_gene: NA
v_gene: TRBV20-1
abundance: many
j_gene: TRBJ2-1
CDR3nt: TGCAGTGCTAGAGATCCTTTACACAATGAGCAGTTCTTC
CDR3aa: CSARDPLHNEQFF

d_gene: NA
v_gene: TRBV29-1
abundance: many
j_gene: TRBJ1-5
CDR3nt: TGCAGCGTTTCCCAGGGCATTGATCAGCCCCAGCATTTT
CDR3aa: CSVSQGIDQPQHF

d_gene: NA
v_gene: TRBV9
abundance: NA
j_gene: TRBJ1-3
CDR3nt: TGTGCCAGCAGCGTAGCTTTAGGAGGGAATCTCCCTGGAAACACCATATATTTT
CDR3aa: CASSVALGGNLPGNTIYF

d_gene: NA
v_gene: TRBV5-1
abundance: NA
j_gene: TRBJ2-3
CDR3nt: TGCGCCAGCGGGGATACGTACACAGATACGCAGTATTTT
CDR3aa: CASGDTYTDTQYF

d_gene: NA
v_gene: TRBV5-1
abundance: few
j_gene: TRBJ2-7
CDR3nt: TGCGCCAGCAGGGCAGGGACACCCTACGAGCAGTACTTC
CDR3aa: CASRAGTPYEQYF

d_gene: NA
v_gene: TRBV4-1
abundance: NA
j_gene: TRBJ2-5
CDR3nt: TGCGCCAGCAGCCAAGTCGGGATGACCCAGTACTTC
CDR3aa: CASSQVGMTQYF